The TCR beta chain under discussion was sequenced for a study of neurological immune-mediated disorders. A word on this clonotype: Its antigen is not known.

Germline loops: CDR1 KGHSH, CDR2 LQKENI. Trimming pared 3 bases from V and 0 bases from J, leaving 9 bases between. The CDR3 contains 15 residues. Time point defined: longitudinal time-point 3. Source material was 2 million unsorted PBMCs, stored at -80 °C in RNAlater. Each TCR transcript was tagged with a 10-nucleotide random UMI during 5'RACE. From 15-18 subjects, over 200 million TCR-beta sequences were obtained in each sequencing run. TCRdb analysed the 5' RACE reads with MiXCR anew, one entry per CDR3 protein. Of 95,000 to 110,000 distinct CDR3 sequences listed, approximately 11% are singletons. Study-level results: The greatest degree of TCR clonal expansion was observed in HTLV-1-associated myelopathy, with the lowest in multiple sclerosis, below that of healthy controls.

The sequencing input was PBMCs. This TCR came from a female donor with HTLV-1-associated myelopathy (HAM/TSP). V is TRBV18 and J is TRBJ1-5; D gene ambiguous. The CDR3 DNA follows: TGTGCCAGCTCACCTTCAGCAGTTAGCAATCAGCCCCAGCATTTT. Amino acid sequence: CASSPSAVSNQPQHF.